Included here is one T cell receptor beta chain sequence, with context. The antigen it binds to is not known. No base quality values were provided; no much bigger clone lies one nucleotide off. This sample is part of a study of human T cells and chemical hapten exposure (dated by TCRdb to the early 2020s). In the study overall: For sensitization, 2% DPC in acetone was applied to a roughly 2 cm by roughly 2 cm area of upper inner arm skin. Throughout the study period of 20 to 30 weeks, patients also received therapeutic DPC doses to the scalp every week. Patch testing was done on the upper back using Finn chambers containing 0.01% DPC, and results were scored after 6 days according to International Contact Dermatitis Research Group standards. The patient cohort, mostly female, included alopecia areata with under or over 50% scalp involvement, alopecia totalis and alopecia universalis. Libraries were combined into a pool for sequencing, and differences in TCR yield between samples came mainly from small differences in library volumes within the pool. In alopecia patients, the study followed how the peripheral blood TCR repertoire changed in vivo over primary and secondary sensitization to diphenylcyclopropenone (DPC), a hapten. Patient blood was sampled pre-sensitization (week 0) and at 2, 6 and about 24 weeks after DPC sensitization. For TCR sequencing, blood came from approximately 29 alopecia patients at anywhere from one to four time points (pre-sensitization, 2, 6 and 24 weeks).

Overall study outcomes, separate from this receptor: Significantly more large CDR3 similarity clusters were formed by expanded TCRs than by pre-sensitization or healthy control sets, consistent with antigen-driven responses. Alopecia, a presumed autoimmune disease, was present in all patients, so the immune response of the patients might differ from that of healthy individuals. After repeated subsampling, changes were observed in the strength of the expansion versus patch-test correlation and in the threshold at which the correlation became significant. A positive correlation was found between the number of PT1 expanded TCRs and patch test score, with significance reached at thresholds 8, 16 and 32 but not 4. The number of TCRs above 1 in 1000 frequency did not change with DPC sensitization; there was no evidence of global repertoire structure alterations.

What this sample's time point label stands for: patch test 2, 6 weeks after DPC sensitization. The treatment or condition label, read with the paper, signifies: therapeutic diphenylcyclopropenone sensitization with weekly scalp DPC. At every patch-test visit, the blood draw took place before the patch test was put on. Patients were eligible if aged 18 to 70, diagnosed with alopecia and judged suitable for DPC therapy, and pregnant patients were excluded. Total RNA was isolated from unfractionated whole blood collected in Tempus Blood RNA tubes. Library creation used RACE. TCRdb names NextSeq 500 as the instrument used. Library preparation attached unique molecular identifiers to individual cDNA molecules for quantitative, reproducible TCR counting. From each blood RNA sample, both TCR alpha and TCR beta chains were sequenced. On the study's bioinformatics: The median number of TCRs per sample was roughly 94,000, ranging from 23,224 to 690,600. V, J and CDR3 annotation of the TCR reads was performed with the Decombinator software suite. For the PS versus PT1 abundance plots, all samples were subsampled to the same number of TCRs (28,000). Expanded TCRs were defined as absent before sensitization and observed at least eight times at the 2-week time point. The public sequencing data were trimmed at Q25 with fastp and processed into clonotypes with MiXCR by TCRdb, which kept only in-frame beta chains. Every distinct CDR3 protein forms one entry, paired with its most common genes and DNA. The authors' filters were not applied to this entry. The sample table holds fewer than 100,000 distinct CDR3 sequences, of which approximately 9.3% were seen once. Clones ranked in the top ten supply 2% to 2.5% of the sample.

V is shortened by 6 bases, J by 3 bases, and the region joining them spans 9 bases. Inclusive of the bounding cysteine and phenylalanine, the CDR3 is 12 residues long. The kept DNA is CDR3 alone, 36 bases in frame from the first base. The TCR sequence derives from a woman aged 40 to 50 with alopecia areata. Some clones in this sample may be carry-over from other donors' samples. The sample consisted of whole blood, taken in connection with sensitization to the hapten diphenylcyclopropenone (DPC). In this chain, TRBV12-3 or TRBV12-4 is recombined with TRBJ2-7; a tentative D call is TRBD2 (5 bases match). The bases read TGTGCCAGCAGCCACGGACTCTACGAGCAGTACTTC. This translates into CASSHGLYEQYF.